Presented here are 8 T cell receptor beta chains from one specimen sequenced in a study of blood T cells in healthy people across ages. Together with a sample-barcoded 5' primer, a J-beta primer mix was included in a second PCR lasting roughly 6 to 12 cycles. TCRdb passed the 5' RACE reads through MiXCR, listing each CDR3 protein once. This sample yields 650,000 to 1,000,000 distinct CDR3 sequences, of which 30% to 45% are seen a single time; roughly 13% belongs to the top ten. Sequences were obtained from blood. The receptors derive from a man younger than 35 in good health.

To note about this clonotype: Germline is not matched at one junction end, which may reflect a read error. This chain joins TRBV15 and TRBJ1-2; D is undetermined. The CDR3 totals 14 residues. CDR1 and CDR2 from the germline V gene are LNHNV and YYDKDF (reference sequence). DNA for the CDR3: TGTACCACCAGCCGATTGAAGGGAAATTATGGCTACACCTTC. Protein sequence: CTTSRLKGNYGYTF.

This rearrangement joins TRBV7-3 to TRBJ2-3; unclear D gene. The CDR3 runs to 15 residues. Germline CDR1 SGHTA, CDR2 FQGTGA. Trimming left V 5 bases short and J 5 bases short, with 17 bases between. CDR3 coding DNA: TGTGCCAGCAGCCCCGACGACCTGAACCGAGATACGCAGTATTTT. Residues: CASSPDDLNRDTQYF.

This clonotype appeared many times. The chain employs TRBV12-3 or TRBV12-4 and TRBJ2-1; D unresolved. V was pared by 6 bases and J by 4 bases, with 4 bases between. The CDR3 consists of 11 residues. The CDR3 nucleotides are TGTGCCAGCAGAGGGTACAATGAGCAGTTCTTC. Amino acid sequence: CASRGYNEQFF.

This clonotype appeared many times. The chain is built from TRBV12-3 or TRBV12-4 and TRBJ2-1, with 10 bases that match TRBD2. Losses at the gene ends were 8 bases for V and 9 bases for J; bases not matched to a gene: 7. This CDR3 region has 13 residues. DNA for the CDR3: TGTGCCAGCGGGACTAGCGATTACGTTGAGCAGTTCTTC. Its protein product is CASGTSDYVEQFF.

Regarding this clonotype: A much larger clone differs by one base, so this may be a read error. The chain joins TRBV6-5 to TRBJ1-2; D is possibly TRBD1 (6 bases). Germline V gene sequence: CDR1 MNHEY, CDR2 SVGAGI. V shed 6 bases and J shed 1 base, with 12 bases lying between them. The CDR3 runs 14 residues. The DNA for the CDR3 is TGTGCCAGCAGCACAGGGATCCTTAACTATGGCTACACCTTC. It specifies CASSTGILNYGYTF.

This clonotype was counted between two and nine times. The V and J genes are TRBV20-1 and TRBJ1-4, with no clear D. The V gene's germline CDR1 is DFQATT and CDR2 SNEGSKA (reference sequence). With 1 base removed from V and 5 bases from J, the gap between germline ends came to 17 bases. This CDR3 has 16 amino acids. This CDR3 is CSARVIREGSNEKLFF. The DNA of the CDR3 is TGCAGTGCTAGAGTAATCCGGGAAGGATCAAATGAAAAACTGTTTTTT.

The V and J genes are TRBV10-3 and TRBJ2-1, with 9 nucleotides matching TRBD1. The CDR3 covers 15 residues. The ends lost 6 bases at V and 3 bases at J; junction bases unmatched: 6. Germline V lookup: CDR1 ENHRY, CDR2 SYGVKD. The DNA of the CDR3 is TGTGCCATCAGCCCGGGACAGGGCGGCTACAATGAGCAGTTCTTC. It translates to CAISPGQGGYNEQFF.

The chain has TRBV4-3 and TRBJ1-2; 10 bases match TRBD1. The CDR3 runs 15 residues. V shed 1 base and J 3 bases; nucleotides not matched to a gene: 2. CDR1 LGHNA and CDR2 YSLEER come from the germline V gene. In nucleotides, the CDR3 is TGCGCCAGCAGCCAAGTGACAGGGGGCGACTATGGCTACACCTTC. Translated, it gives CASSQVTGGDYGYTF.